The 22 T cell receptor beta chains in this list originate from one sample, sequenced in a study of monozygotic twins with cystic fibrosis. Method: immunoSEQ multiplex PCR; TCRdb's copy keeps in-frame clones and lacks some. The sample has 30,000 or so clones; around 65% are singletons. Sequencing was done on a sample of blood. The receptor source for this set is a girl between 5 and 17 years old with cystic fibrosis.

The rearrangement joins TRBV6-1 to TRBJ2-3; 7 bases match TRBD1. There are 13 residues in the CDR3. CDR1 and CDR2 from the germline V gene are MNHNS and SASEGT. The V gene end was trimmed by 7 bases and the J gene end by 2 bases; junction bases not matched to a gene: 3. This CDR3 reads CASNDRVTDTQYF. CDR3 sequence (DNA): TGTGCCAGCAACGACAGGGTCACAGATACGCAGTATTTT.

The V and J genes are TRBV5-4 and TRBJ2-7, with 7 positions matching TRBD2. The V gene end was trimmed by 4 bases and the J gene end by 5 bases; junction bases not matched to a gene: 6. The CDR3 has 13 residues. Germline assignment: CDR1 SGHNT and CDR2 YYREEE (reference sequence). The CDR3 region has the DNA TGTGCCAGCAGCAAGCCACTAGCGAACGAGCAGTACTTC. Translating gives CASSKPLANEQYF.

This clone was seen just once. This chain joins TRBV28 and TRBJ1-5, with unresolved D. This CDR3 comprises 15 residues. The germline V gene encodes CDR1 MDHEN and CDR2 SYDVKM. V was clipped by 3 bases and J by 4 bases, with 13 bases between them. The CDR3 sequence: CASSLRGTRNQPQHF. The CDR3 DNA reads as TGTGCCAGCAGTTTGAGAGGCACGAGGAATCAGCCCCAGCATTTT.

This clone was seen only a few times. The genes are TRBV30 and TRBJ2-2, with no clear D. The germline V gene has CDR1 GTSNPN and CDR2 SVGIG (reference sequence). The length of the CDR3 is 15 residues. Between the trimmed V and J ends, which lost 0 bases and 4 bases, there was a span of 12 bases. As DNA, the CDR3 is TGTGCCTGGAGTGTATGGCCTACGGGCACCGGGGAGCTGTTTTTT. It is translated as CAWSVWPTGTGELFF.

This sequence joins TRBV21-1 and TRBJ2-7; the D call in the table, TRBD2, was not verified against the DNA. TRBV21-1 is designated a pseudogene. The CDR3 has 14 amino acids. DNA for the CDR3: TGTGCCAGCAGCAATGGGGGGGGACCCTACGAGCAGTACTTC. It yields the protein CASSNGGGPYEQYF.

In its sample, this clone was seen once. The chain has TRBV25-1 and TRBJ2-7; no clear D. Trimming removed 1 base from V and 4 bases from J, with 14 bases in between. There are 15 residues in the CDR3. Germline CDR1 and CDR2: MGHDK and SYGVNS. In DNA form, the CDR3 reads TGTGCCAGCAGTGAATCCCGACCCGGTACGTACGAGCAGTACTTC. Its protein product is CASSESRPGTYEQYF.

V gene TRBV7-9 combines with J gene TRBJ2-1; 9 nucleotides agree with TRBD2. Germline V gene sequence: CDR1 SEHNR, CDR2 FQNEAQ (reference sequence). This CDR3 contains 15 residues. V lost 5 bases, J lost 2 bases, and 4 bases stayed unmatched. CDR3 sequence reads: CASSPRLAAYNEQFF. The DNA for the CDR3 is TGTGCCAGCAGCCCCCGACTAGCGGCCTACAATGAGCAGTTCTTC.

The chain carries TRBV7-2 and TRBJ2-1; D not resolved. V was shortened by 1 base and J by 1 base, with 8 bases between the two germline ends. From germline, CDR1 is SGHTA and CDR2 FQGNSA. The CDR3 has 15 amino acids. The CDR3 DNA reads TGTGCCAGCAGCTTAGACCGCGGATCCTACAATGAGCAGTTCTTC. This gives the protein CASSLDRGSYNEQFF.

This chain connects TRBV10-2 to TRBJ2-3; D gene unclear. This CDR3 comprises 13 residues. From germline, CDR1 is WSHSY and CDR2 SAAADI. V lost 7 bases and J lost 1, with 9 bases in between. The CDR3 reads CASNLVRTDTQYF. The CDR3, as DNA: TGCGCCAGCAATCTAGTCCGCACAGATACGCAGTATTTT.

The chain couples TRBV7-9 to TRBJ2-2, with TRBD2 identical over 10 bases. The V segment lost 3 bases and the J segment 5 bases; nucleotides outside the gene matches: 9. The CDR3 runs to 17 residues. CDR1 and CDR2 from the germline V gene are SEHNR and FQNEAQ (reference sequence). CDR3 amino acids: CASSFRPKREGTGELFF. In DNA form, the CDR3 reads TGTGCCAGCAGCTTCCGCCCCAAGCGGGAGGGGACCGGGGAGCTGTTTTTT. Full variable domain (rest looked up from reference TRBV7-9 and TRBJ2-2): DTGVSQNPRHKITKRGQNVTFRCDPISEHNRLYWYRQTLGQGPEFLTYFQNEAQLEKSRLLSDRFSAERPKGSFSTLEIQRTEQGDSAMYLCASSFRPKREGTGELFFGEGSRLTVL.

This clone was seen a handful of times. This chain uses TRBV15 with TRBJ2-7; possible D gene TRBD2, 6 bases. The V gene lost 0 bases and the J gene lost 1 base, with 7 bases spanning the gap. The germline gives CDR1 LNHNV, CDR2 YYDKDF (reference sequence). The CDR3 is 14 amino acids. The CDR3 sequence is CATSREGGSYEQYV. The CDR3 region has the DNA TGTGCCACCAGCAGAGAGGGGGGTTCCTACGAGCAGTACGTC.

This clone showed up just a few times. The rearrangement uses TRBV2 and TRBJ2-5; TRBD1 matches 8 bases. CDR1 and CDR2 (germline): SNHLY, FYNNEI. This CDR3 has 14 residues. J lost 5 bases, V lost 4 bases, and 6 bases had no gene match. CDR3 sequence reads: CASSVRTGMETQYF. CDR3 nucleotide sequence: TGTGCCAGCAGTGTGCGGACAGGGATGGAGACCCAGTACTTC.

The chain has TRBV30 and TRBJ1-2; the match to TRBD1 covers 7 bases. The CDR3 covers 13 residues. After removal of 0 bases from V and 7 bases from J, the junction contained 5 bases not matched to a gene. Germline V gene lookup returns CDR1 GTSNPN and CDR2 SVGIG (reference sequence). The CDR3 DNA is TGTGCCTGGAGTGTTGCAGGGGGACCTGGCTACACCTTC. Its protein is CAWSVAGGPGYTF.

The genes are TRBV4-3 and TRBJ2-3; TRBD2 matches 9 bases. The trim removed 2 bases at V and 3 bases at J, leaving 6 bases unmatched. CDR1 LGHNA and CDR2 YSLEER come from the germline V gene. The CDR3 runs 16 residues. The CDR3 nucleotides are TGCGCCAGCAGCCAAACCCTAGCGGGAAAGACAGATACGCAGTATTTT. Translated, it gives CASSQTLAGKTDTQYF.

This clone has a handful of counts. V gene TRBV7-2 combines with J gene TRBJ2-1; D is unresolved. V lost 0 bases, J lost 0 bases, and 6 bases lay in between. The CDR3 spans 15 residues. Germline V gene data show CDR1 as SGHTA and CDR2 as FQGNSA. The CDR3 region is CASSLAGSSYNEQFF. The CDR3 nucleotides read TGTGCCAGCAGCTTAGCGGGAAGCTCCTACAATGAGCAGTTCTTC.

The V gene is TRBV5-1, the J gene TRBJ1-1; 7 bases match TRBD1. The ends lost 3 bases at V and 0 bases at J; junction bases unmatched: 2. The CDR3 totals 14 residues. Per germline, CDR1 SGHRS and CDR2 YFSETQ. CDR3 residues: CASSSGGMNTEAFF. For the CDR3, the DNA is TGCGCCAGCAGCTCAGGGGGTATGAACACTGAAGCTTTCTTT.

The chain couples TRBV6-5 to TRBJ1-1; unclear D gene. Trimming left V 2 bases short and J 5 bases short, with 3 bases between. The CDR3 runs 11 residues. Germline V lookup: CDR1 MNHEY, CDR2 SVGAGI. The CDR3 coding sequence is TGTGCCAGCAGTTACGGAACTGAAGCTTTCTTT. Translating it yields CASSYGTEAFF.

V and J are TRBV10-3 and TRBJ2-7; 9 bases line up with TRBD1. The CDR3 is 15 residues long. The V segment lost 4 bases and the J segment 2 bases; nucleotides outside the gene matches: 6. Germline V gene data show CDR1 as ENHRY and CDR2 as SYGVKD. The CDR3 sequence is CAISADRGIPYEQYV. The CDR3 DNA reads as TGTGCCATCAGTGCGGACAGGGGAATCCCCTACGAGCAGTACGTC.

V is TRBV6-5 and J is TRBJ1-1, with 7 bases fitting TRBD1. The CDR3 spans 14 residues. After removal of 6 bases from V and 1 base from J, the junction contained 5 bases not matched to a gene. In germline, CDR1 is MNHEY, CDR2 SVGAGI. CDR3 in amino acids: CASRSRDRNTEAFF. The CDR3, as DNA: TGTGCCAGCAGGTCGCGGGACAGGAACACTGAAGCTTTCTTT.

This sequence joins TRBV4-3 and TRBJ2-2; 9 bases map to TRBD2. The germline V gene has CDR1 LGHNA and CDR2 YSLEER. V trimming: 2 bases; J trimming: 3 bases; junction bases outside the gene matches: 4. This CDR3 contains 16 residues. The CDR3 reads CASSQNVAGDTGELFF. In nucleotides, the CDR3 is TGCGCCAGCAGCCAAAACGTAGCGGGAGACACCGGGGAGCTGTTTTTT.

This chain joins TRBV29-1 and TRBJ1-5, with TRBD1 matching 7 bases. J lost 5 bases, V lost 4 bases, and 20 bases had no gene match. The CDR3 consists of 18 residues. CDR1 is SQVTM, CDR2 ANQGSEA, per germline. Here the CDR3 reads CSVAPGQVINQTDQPQHF. The CDR3 nucleotides read TGCAGCGTTGCCCCTGGACAGGTGATCAATCAGACAGATCAGCCCCAGCATTTT.

This clone was seen more than once but under ten times. The chain couples TRBV12-5 to TRBJ1-1; the D gene is possibly TRBD1 (5 bases). Germline values: CDR1 LGHNT, CDR2 FRNRAP. The length of the CDR3 is 12 residues. V lost 7 bases and J lost 4, with 10 bases in between. The CDR3 loop is CASVLRVTEAFF. CDR3 nucleotides: TGTGCTAGTGTTCTCAGGGTCACTGAAGCTTTCTTT. The full variable domain, with the rest looked up from reference TRBV12-5 and TRBJ1-1, is DARVTQTPRHKVTEMGQEVTMRCQPILGHNTVFWYRQTMMQGLELLAYFRNRAPLDDSGMPKDRFSAEMPDATLATLKIQPSEPRDSAVYFCASVLRVTEAFFGQGTRLTVV.